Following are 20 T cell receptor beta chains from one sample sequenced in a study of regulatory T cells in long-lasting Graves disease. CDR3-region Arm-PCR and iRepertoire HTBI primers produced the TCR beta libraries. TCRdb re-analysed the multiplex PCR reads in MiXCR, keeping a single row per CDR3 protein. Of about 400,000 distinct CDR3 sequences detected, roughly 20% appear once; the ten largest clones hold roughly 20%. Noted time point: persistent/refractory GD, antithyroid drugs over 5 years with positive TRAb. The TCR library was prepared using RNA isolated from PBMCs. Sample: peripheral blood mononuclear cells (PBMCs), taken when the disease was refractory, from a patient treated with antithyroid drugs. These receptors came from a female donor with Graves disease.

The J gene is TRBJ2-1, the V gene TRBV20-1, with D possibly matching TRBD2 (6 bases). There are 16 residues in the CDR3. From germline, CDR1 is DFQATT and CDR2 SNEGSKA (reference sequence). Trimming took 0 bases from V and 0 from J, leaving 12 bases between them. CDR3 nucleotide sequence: TGCAGTGCTAGAGATCCCCCAGCGGGCTCCTACAATGAGCAGTTCTTC. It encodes CSARDPPAGSYNEQFF.

CDR3 nucleotides: TGTGCCAGCAGCCGGGAAGGATTGGGTCAGCCCCAGCATTTT. This codes for CASSREGLGQPQHF. V gene TRBV6-5 combines with J gene TRBJ1-5, with D uncertain. Per germline, CDR1 MNHEY and CDR2 SVGAGI. V lost 6 bases, J lost 6 bases, and 15 bases lay in between. The CDR3 loop spans 14 amino acids.

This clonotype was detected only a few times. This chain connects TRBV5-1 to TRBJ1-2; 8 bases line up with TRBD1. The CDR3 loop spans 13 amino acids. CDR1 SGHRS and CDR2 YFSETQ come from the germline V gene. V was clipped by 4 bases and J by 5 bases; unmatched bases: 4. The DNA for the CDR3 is TGCGCCAGCAGCACCGGACAGGGATATGGCTACACCTTC. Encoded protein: CASSTGQGYGYTF.

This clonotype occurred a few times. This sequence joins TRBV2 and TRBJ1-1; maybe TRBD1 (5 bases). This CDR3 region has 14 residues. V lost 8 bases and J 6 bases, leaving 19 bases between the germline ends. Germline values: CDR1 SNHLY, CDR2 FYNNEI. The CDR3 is CASQTVLRFAEAFF. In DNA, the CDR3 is TGTGCCAGCCAGACAGTTCTAAGATTCGCTGAAGCTTTCTTT.

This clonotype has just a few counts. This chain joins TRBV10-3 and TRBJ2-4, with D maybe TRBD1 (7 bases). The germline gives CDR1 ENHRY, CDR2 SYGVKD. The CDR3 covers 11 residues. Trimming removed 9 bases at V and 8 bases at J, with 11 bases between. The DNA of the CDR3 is TGTGCCATTGGCAGGGGGGACATTCAGTACTTC. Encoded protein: CAIGRGDIQYF.

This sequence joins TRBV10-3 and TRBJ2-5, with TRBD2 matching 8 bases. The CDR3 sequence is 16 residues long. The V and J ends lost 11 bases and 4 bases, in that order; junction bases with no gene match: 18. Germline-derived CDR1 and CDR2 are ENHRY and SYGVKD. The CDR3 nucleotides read TGTGCCTCCGACGCCCGTGCGGGGGGAGGGCGAGAGACCCAGTACTTC. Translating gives CASDARAGGGRETQYF.

CDR3 sequence: CASSYPGRAIDEQFF. In DNA form, the CDR3 reads TGTGCCAGCAGTTACCCAGGGAGGGCCATCGATGAGCAGTTCTTC. The chain joins TRBV6-5 to TRBJ2-1; the match to TRBD2 covers 7 bases. The J segment lost 8 bases and the V segment lost 2 bases, leaving 9 bases of the junction unmatched. There are 15 residues in the CDR3. Germline values: CDR1 MNHEY, CDR2 SVGAGI.

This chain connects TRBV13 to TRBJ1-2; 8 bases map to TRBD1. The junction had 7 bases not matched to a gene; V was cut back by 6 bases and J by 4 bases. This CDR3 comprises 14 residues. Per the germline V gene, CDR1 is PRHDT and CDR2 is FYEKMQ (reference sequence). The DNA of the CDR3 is TGTGCCAGCAGTTCGGACAGGGCCCTCTATGGCTACACCTTC. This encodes CASSSDRALYGYTF.

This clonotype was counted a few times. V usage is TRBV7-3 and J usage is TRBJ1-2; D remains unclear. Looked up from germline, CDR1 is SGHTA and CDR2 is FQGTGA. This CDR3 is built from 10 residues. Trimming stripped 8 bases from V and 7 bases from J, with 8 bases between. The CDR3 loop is CASFGGGYTF. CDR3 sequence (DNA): TGTGCCAGCTTTGGTGGTGGCTACACCTTC.

The DNA of the CDR3 is TGTGCCAGCAGCGTAGCCCCCGACAAGAACACTGAAGCTTTCTTT. Translation gives CASSVAPDKNTEAFF. The chain uses TRBV9 and TRBJ1-1; D remains ambiguous. Germline lookup yields CDR1 SGDLS and CDR2 YYNGEE. The V and J ends lost 0 bases and 1 base respectively, with 10 bases between them. The CDR3 is made up of 15 amino acids.

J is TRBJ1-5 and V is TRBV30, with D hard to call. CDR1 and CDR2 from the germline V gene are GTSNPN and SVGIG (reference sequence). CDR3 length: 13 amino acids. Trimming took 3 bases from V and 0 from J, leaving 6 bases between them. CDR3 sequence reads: CAWRTNSNQPQHF. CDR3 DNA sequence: TGTGCCTGGAGAACGAATAGCAATCAGCCCCAGCATTTT.

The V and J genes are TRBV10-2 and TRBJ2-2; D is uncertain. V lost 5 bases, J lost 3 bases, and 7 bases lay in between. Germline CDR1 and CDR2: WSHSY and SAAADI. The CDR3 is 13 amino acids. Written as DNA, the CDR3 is TGCGCCAGCAGTAGCTCAGACACCGGGGAGCTGTTTTTT. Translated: CASSSSDTGELFF.

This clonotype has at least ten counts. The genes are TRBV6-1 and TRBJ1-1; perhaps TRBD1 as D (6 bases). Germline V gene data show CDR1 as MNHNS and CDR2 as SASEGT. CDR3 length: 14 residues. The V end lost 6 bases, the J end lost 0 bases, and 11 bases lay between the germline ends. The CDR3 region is CASRPQGVNTEAFF. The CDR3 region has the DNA TGTGCCAGCAGGCCACAGGGTGTGAACACTGAAGCTTTCTTT.

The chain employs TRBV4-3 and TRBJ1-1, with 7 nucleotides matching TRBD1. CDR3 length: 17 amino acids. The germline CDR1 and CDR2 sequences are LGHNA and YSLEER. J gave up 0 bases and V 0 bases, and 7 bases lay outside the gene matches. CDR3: CASSQDWAGGVNTEAFF. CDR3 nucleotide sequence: TGCGCCAGCAGCCAAGATTGGGCAGGGGGGGTGAACACTGAAGCTTTCTTT.

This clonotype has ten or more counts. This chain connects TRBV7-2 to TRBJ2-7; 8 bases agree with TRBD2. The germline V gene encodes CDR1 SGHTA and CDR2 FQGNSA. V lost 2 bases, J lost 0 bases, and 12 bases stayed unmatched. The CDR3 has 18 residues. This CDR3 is CASSLLLSGGSSSYEQYF. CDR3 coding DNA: TGTGCCAGCAGCTTATTGCTGTCGGGAGGGAGTAGCTCCTACGAGCAGTACTTC.

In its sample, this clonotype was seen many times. CDR3 in DNA: TGTGCCAGCAGCGCGGAAGGACAGACATTAACTGGTGGCTACACCTTC. Its translation is CASSAEGQTLTGGYTF. The chain has TRBV9 and TRBJ1-2; tentatively, D is TRBD1 (6 bases). V was pared by 3 bases and J by 7 bases, with 22 bases between. The CDR3 contains 16 residues. Germline lookup yields CDR1 SGDLS and CDR2 YYNGEE.

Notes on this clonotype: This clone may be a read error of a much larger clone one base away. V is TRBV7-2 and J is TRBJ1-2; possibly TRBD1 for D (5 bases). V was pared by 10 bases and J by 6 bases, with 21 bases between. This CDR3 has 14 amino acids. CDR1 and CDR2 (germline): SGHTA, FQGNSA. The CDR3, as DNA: TGTGCCACCTCCCAGAACAAGGGGCAGAATGGCTACACCTTC. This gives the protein CATSQNKGQNGYTF. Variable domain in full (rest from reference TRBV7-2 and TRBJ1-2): GAGVSQSPSNKVTEKGKDVELRCDPISGHTALYWYRQSLGQGLEFLIYFQGNSAPDKSGLPSDRFSAERTGGSVSTLTIQRTQQEDSAVYLCATSQNKGQNGYTFGSGTRLTVV.

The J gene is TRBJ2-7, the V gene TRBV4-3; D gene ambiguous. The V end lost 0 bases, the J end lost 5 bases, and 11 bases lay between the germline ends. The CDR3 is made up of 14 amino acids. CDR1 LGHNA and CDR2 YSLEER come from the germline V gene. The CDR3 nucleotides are TGCGCCAGCAGCCAAGACCGGTGGATGGACGAGCAGTACTTC. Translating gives CASSQDRWMDEQYF.

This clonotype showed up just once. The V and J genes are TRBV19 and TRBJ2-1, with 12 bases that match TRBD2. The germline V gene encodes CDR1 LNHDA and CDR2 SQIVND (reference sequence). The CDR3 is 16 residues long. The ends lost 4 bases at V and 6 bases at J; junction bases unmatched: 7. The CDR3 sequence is CASSTNLAGGFNEQFF. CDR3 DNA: TGTGCCAGTAGTACCAATCTAGCGGGAGGGTTCAATGAGCAGTTCTTC.

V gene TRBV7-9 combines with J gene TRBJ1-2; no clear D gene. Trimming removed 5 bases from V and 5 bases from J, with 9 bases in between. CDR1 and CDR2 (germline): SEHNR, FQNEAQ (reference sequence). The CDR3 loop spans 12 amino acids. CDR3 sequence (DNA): TGTGCCAGCAGCCATACCCCTTATGGCTACACCTTC. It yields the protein CASSHTPYGYTF.